This T cell receptor beta chain is from a study of Ad26.COV2.S vaccination and SARS-CoV-2 variants. Study overall: Enrollment placed the donor in the COV1001 Ad26.COV2.S trial arm.

Treatment in this sample: some 19 received Ad26.COV2.S at low or high dose, single or two shots; about five received placebo; per-sample allocation not given. Sampling was done on day 63 after the first vaccine or placebo injection. The repertoire was sequenced with immunoSEQ multiplex PCR; TCRdb's copy has only in-frame clones and lacks some. The sample carries roughly 380,000 clones, around 87% recorded once. About this clone: Its antigen is still unknown.

Germline V gene sequence: CDR1 SGDLS, CDR2 YYNGEE. V trimming: 4 bases; J trimming: 0 bases; junction bases outside the gene matches: 8. The CDR3 spans 16 residues. Study conclusions and caveats: Those who received vaccine or placebo ended up with similar non-spike TCR breadth.

Specimen: peripheral blood, collected in a trial of Ad26.COV2.S vaccine versus placebo. This clonotype was sampled from a person between 18 and 59 years old who received the Ad26.COV2.S COVID-19 vaccine or a placebo. The rearrangement links TRBV9 to TRBJ2-3; TRBD2 aligns across 7 bases. The CDR3 DNA sequence: TGTGCCAGCAGCCCCCGGAGCGGGGAAAGCACAGATACGCAGTATTTT. It translates to CASSPRSGESTDTQYF.